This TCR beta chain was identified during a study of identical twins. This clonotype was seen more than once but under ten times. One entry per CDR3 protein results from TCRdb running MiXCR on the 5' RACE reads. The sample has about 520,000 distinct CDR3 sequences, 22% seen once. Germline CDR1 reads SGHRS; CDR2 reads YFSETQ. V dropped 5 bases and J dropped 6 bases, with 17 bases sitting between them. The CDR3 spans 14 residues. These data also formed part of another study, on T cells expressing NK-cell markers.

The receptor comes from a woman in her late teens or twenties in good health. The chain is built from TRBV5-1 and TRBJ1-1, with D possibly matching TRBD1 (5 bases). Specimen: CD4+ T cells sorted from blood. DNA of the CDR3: TGCGCCAGCAGTTGGGCCGGGACCGAGGCTGAAGCTTTCTTT. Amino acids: CASSWAGTEAEAFF.